These 21 T cell receptor beta chains came from one sample sequenced in a study of cytomegalovirus exposure and HLA in healthy donors. It was with 60 Vbeta and 13 Jbeta primers that the PCR ran. Only in-frame clones appear in the TCRdb table, and some are missing; sequencing was by immunoSEQ multiplex PCR. The table lists 95,000 to 150,000 clones. The material sequenced was PBMCs. Source of these receptors: a man younger than 35 in good health and CMV-seronegative.

The chain combines TRBV2 with TRBJ2-7, with 8 nucleotides matching TRBD1. The CDR3 length is 16 residues. With 4 bases clipped from V and 0 bases from J, the junction kept 8 bases outside the gene matches. Germline V CDR1 and CDR2: SNHLY, FYNNEI. CDR3 bases: TGTGCCAGCAGTGGTAGGACAGGGTCGCACTCCTACGAGCAGTACTTC. It encodes CASSGRTGSHSYEQYF.

The rearrangement links TRBV7-9 to TRBJ2-3, with 14 bases aligning to TRBD2. Germline loops: CDR1 SEHNR, CDR2 FQNEAQ (reference sequence). Trimming cost V 5 bases and J 3 bases; bases outside gene matches: 7. This CDR3 has 17 amino acids. The CDR3 region has the DNA TGTGCCAGCAGCACAGGGGGACTAGCGGGAGCAACAGATACGCAGTATTTT. It yields the protein CASSTGGLAGATDTQYF.

The V and J genes are TRBV4-1 and TRBJ2-3, with 7 bases that match TRBD2. Unmatched junction bases numbered 5, after V lost 4 bases and J lost 1 base. This CDR3 is built from 15 residues. From germline, CDR1 is MGHRA and CDR2 YSYEKL. The CDR3 spells CASSLGTSGTDTQYF. CDR3 nucleotide sequence: TGCGCCAGCAGCCTTGGTACTAGCGGCACAGATACGCAGTATTTT.

The J gene is TRBJ2-5, the V gene TRBV19; 8 positions agree with TRBD2. V dropped 5 bases and J dropped 4; count of bases not matched to a gene: 6. This CDR3 is 14 amino acids long. In germline, CDR1 is LNHDA, CDR2 SQIVND (reference sequence). The chain's CDR3 is CASSPPSGRETQYF. The CDR3 DNA sequence: TGTGCCAGTAGTCCCCCCAGCGGGAGAGAGACCCAGTACTTC.

The chain recombines TRBV27 with TRBJ1-5, with 9 bases identical to TRBD1. The CDR3 has 16 residues. Looked up from germline, CDR1 is MNHEY and CDR2 is SMNVEV (reference sequence). Losses at the gene ends were 2 bases for V and 4 bases for J; bases not matched to a gene: 6. The CDR3 protein is CASSLQGDRVNQPQHF. The CDR3 nucleotides read TGTGCCAGCAGTTTACAGGGGGACAGGGTGAATCAGCCCCAGCATTTT.

The chain employs TRBV5-4 and TRBJ2-7; 10 bases line up with TRBD1. Germline V gene sequence: CDR1 SGHNT, CDR2 YYREEE (reference sequence). This CDR3 region has 15 residues. V dropped 0 bases and J dropped 6; count of bases not matched to a gene: 6. The CDR3 loop is CASSLGWDRGAEQYF. CDR3 bases: TGTGCCAGCAGCTTGGGTTGGGACAGGGGAGCCGAGCAGTACTTC.

The chain links TRBV19 to TRBJ1-1; tentatively, D is TRBD1 (6 bases). CDR1 and CDR2 from the germline V gene are LNHDA and SQIVND (reference sequence). This CDR3 is built from 12 residues. Trimming cost V 10 bases and J 2 bases, with 11 bases left between them. CDR3 loop: CATSQGNTEAFF. CDR3 bases: TGTGCCACCTCACAGGGTAACACTGAAGCTTTCTTT. The entire variable domain, with the rest obtained from reference TRBV19 and TRBJ1-1, is as follows: DGGITQSPKYLFRKEGQNVTLSCEQNLNHDAMYWYRQDPGQGLRLIYYSQIVNDFQKGDIAEGYSVSREKKESFPLTVTSAQKNPTAFYLCATSQGNTEAFFGQGTRLTVV.

This rearrangement joins TRBV7-9 to TRBJ2-7; D is possibly TRBD2 (6 bases). The CDR3 covers 14 residues. CDR1 and CDR2 from the germline V gene are SEHNR and FQNEAQ (reference sequence). V lost 8 bases, J lost 0 bases, and 14 bases lay in between. CDR3 sequence (DNA): TGTGCCAGCGCCGGGGGTGGGAGCTCCTACGAGCAGTACTTC. Translation gives CASAGGGSSYEQYF.

V gene TRBV27 combines with J gene TRBJ2-1; 9 bases are shared with TRBD1. The junction had 9 bases not matched to a gene; V was cut back by 6 bases and J by 3 bases. Germline CDR1 and CDR2: MNHEY and SMNVEV (reference sequence). The CDR3 is made up of 16 amino acids. The CDR3 reads CASSFPGQGGYNEQFF. The CDR3 DNA is TGTGCCAGCAGCTTTCCGGGACAGGGTGGCTACAATGAGCAGTTCTTC.

The V gene is TRBV5-1, the J gene TRBJ1-1; 8 bases agree with TRBD1. The length of the CDR3 is 14 residues. In germline, CDR1 is SGHRS, CDR2 YFSETQ. V shed 1 base, J shed 5 bases, and the junction held 4 bases outside the gene matches. Written as DNA, the CDR3 is TGCGCCAGCAGCTTGCAGCAGGGGGCTACTGAAGCTTTCTTT. This encodes CASSLQQGATEAFF.

The gene calls are TRBV9 and TRBJ2-3; 8 positions agree with TRBD1. The CDR3 extends over 18 amino acids. With 1 base clipped from V and 0 bases from J, the junction kept 10 bases outside the gene matches. From germline, CDR1 is SGDLS and CDR2 YYNGEE. The CDR3 loop reads CASSVSDAGGASTDTQYF. In DNA form, the CDR3 reads TGTGCCAGCAGCGTATCCGATGCAGGGGGCGCGAGCACAGATACGCAGTATTTT.

The chain links TRBV7-2 to TRBJ1-2; maybe TRBD1 (6 bases). This CDR3 contains 13 residues. Germline V CDR1 and CDR2: SGHTA, FQGNSA. Trimming left V 3 bases short and J 4 bases short, with 9 bases between. CDR3 bases: TGTGCCAGCAGCTTCGGACAGACCTATGGCTACACCTTC. Protein sequence: CASSFGQTYGYTF. The full variable domain, in which reference TRBV7-2 and TRBJ1-2 provide the parts outside the CDR3, is GAGVSQSPSNKVTEKGKDVELRCDPISGHTALYWYRQSLGQGLEFLIYFQGNSAPDKSGLPSDRFSAERTGGSVSTLTIQRTQQEDSAVYLCASSFGQTYGYTFGSGTRLTVV.

The rearrangement links TRBV30 to TRBJ2-6; TRBD2 agrees at 8 bases. CDR1 is GTSNPN, CDR2 SVGIG, per germline (reference sequence). The CDR3 extends over 15 amino acids. The junction had 6 bases not matched to a gene; V was cut back by 8 bases and J by 0 bases. This CDR3 reads CALGLAGSGANVLTF. The DNA for the CDR3 is TGTGCCCTCGGGCTAGCGGGCTCTGGGGCCAACGTCCTGACTTTC.

J is TRBJ2-7 and V is TRBV6-1; D may be TRBD2 (6 bases). Per the germline V gene, CDR1 is MNHNS and CDR2 is SASEGT. The V end was cut by 7 bases, the J end by 2 bases, with 15 bases between. The CDR3 spans 14 residues. In nucleotides, the CDR3 is TGTGCCAGCAAGATTGGGTCGGGAGCCTACGAGCAGTACTTC. Encoded protein: CASKIGSGAYEQYF.

J is TRBJ1-2 and V is TRBV6-1, with D maybe TRBD1 (5 bases). V was trimmed by 2 bases and J by 5 bases, leaving 6 bases between them. This CDR3 is built from 12 residues. CDR1 is MNHNS, CDR2 SASEGT, per germline. In nucleotides, the CDR3 is TGTGCCAGCAGTGAACGGGGGTATGGCTACACCTTC. It encodes CASSERGYGYTF.

This chain uses TRBV5-1 with TRBJ1-1; D unresolved. The CDR3 spans 14 residues. The V end lost 2 bases, the J end lost 1 base, and 9 bases lay between the germline ends. Germline V gene data show CDR1 as SGHRS and CDR2 as YFSETQ. CDR3 DNA: TGCGCCAGCAGCTTACTAAGGAAGAACACTGAAGCTTTCTTT. Translated: CASSLLRKNTEAFF.

The V gene is TRBV5-1, the J gene TRBJ1-6; perhaps TRBD1 as D (6 bases). This CDR3 contains 15 residues. Looked up from germline, CDR1 is SGHRS and CDR2 is YFSETQ. V lost 4 bases and J 7 bases, leaving 15 bases between the germline ends. The CDR3 DNA is TGCGCCAGCAGCGCTGACAGGATGGGGAATTCACCCCTCCACTTT. This encodes CASSADRMGNSPLHF. Full variable domain (rest looked up from reference TRBV5-1 and TRBJ1-6): KAGVTQTPRYLIKTRGQQVTLSCSPISGHRSVSWYQQTPGQGLQFLFEYFSETQRNKGNFPGRFSGRQFSNSRSEMNVSTLELGDSALYLCASSADRMGNSPLHFGNGTRLTVT.

This chain links TRBV7-8 with TRBJ1-5, with D hard to call. The CDR3 sequence is 15 residues long. Germline CDR1 reads SGHVS; CDR2 reads FQNEAQ. The V gene lost 1 base and the J gene lost 5 bases, with 12 bases spanning the gap. For the CDR3, the DNA is TGTGCCAGCAGCTTAGTTTCGGGTTCATATCAGCCCCAGCATTTT. Amino acid sequence: CASSLVSGSYQPQHF. Full variable domain (rest looked up from reference TRBV7-8 and TRBJ1-5): GAGVSQSPRYKVAKRGQDVALRCDPISGHVSLFWYQQALGQGPEFLTYFQNEAQLDKSGLPSDRFFAERPEGSVSTLKIQRTQQEDSAVYLCASSLVSGSYQPQHFGDGTRLSIL.

This chain joins TRBV2 and TRBJ2-7; D may be TRBD1 (5 bases). This CDR3 has 14 residues. CDR1 SNHLY and CDR2 FYNNEI come from the germline V gene. The V end was cut by 7 bases, the J end by 3 bases, with 16 bases between. CDR3 in DNA: TGTGCCAGCAAGAAGGACCAGGGAAACTACGAGCAGTACTTC. It translates to CASKKDQGNYEQYF.

J is TRBJ1-1 and V is TRBV5-4; 8 bases map to TRBD1. Losses at the gene ends were 4 bases for V and 5 bases for J; bases not matched to a gene: 10. Germline V gives CDR1 SGHNT, CDR2 YYREEE (reference sequence). The CDR3 contains 15 residues. CDR3 residues: CASSPWDRRETEAFF. CDR3 in DNA: TGTGCCAGCAGCCCCTGGGACAGGAGGGAAACTGAAGCTTTCTTT.

Points on this clone: The junction differs from germline at one of its ends, possibly a read error. Additional DNA sequences in this sample encode the identical CDR3. The V call is TRBV5-1, the J call TRBJ1-5; possible D gene TRBD1, 6 bases. The CDR3 spans 15 residues. Germline assignment: CDR1 SGHRS and CDR2 YFSETQ. The CDR3 DNA reads TGCGCCAGCAGCTTGGCCGGGCAGGGGAATCAGCCTCAGCATTTT. Translating it yields CASSLAGQGNQPQHF.